What follows are 20 T cell receptor beta chains derived from one specimen sequenced in a study of CD4 T cells in relation to SARS-CoV-2 and coronaviruses. Generated by immunoSEQ multiplex PCR, the TCRdb table keeps only in-frame clones and is missing some. The profile shows some 43,000 clones, roughly 80% of them singletons. The antigens for these receptors are not known. Sequenced sample: naive CD4+ T cells from PBMCs, cultured in vitro. Subset defined: naive CD4+ T cells isolated by negative enrichment. The receptors derive from an adult with COVID-19.

The chain uses TRBV5-1 and TRBJ2-3, with 7 bases lining up with TRBD1. This CDR3 has 14 residues. The germline gives CDR1 SGHRS, CDR2 YFSETQ. Germline trimming cut 4 bases from V and 4 bases from J; bases unmatched to any gene: 6. CDR3 loop: CASSLYRGSDTQYF. The CDR3 DNA follows: TGCGCCAGCAGCCTATACAGGGGATCAGATACGCAGTATTTT.

V gene TRBV5-1 combines with J gene TRBJ2-1, with 9 bases that match TRBD1. This CDR3 is 16 amino acids long. The germline gives CDR1 SGHRS, CDR2 YFSETQ. With 4 bases clipped from V and 2 bases from J, the junction kept 7 bases outside the gene matches. CDR3: CASSTRTGATYNEQFF. The CDR3 region has the DNA TGCGCCAGCAGCACCCGGACAGGGGCAACCTACAATGAGCAGTTCTTC.

The chain joins TRBV19 to TRBJ2-2; D is ambiguous. The V end was cut by 3 bases, the J end by 5 bases, with 7 bases between. CDR1 is LNHDA, CDR2 SQIVND, per germline (reference sequence). The CDR3 is made up of 13 amino acids. CDR3 coding DNA: TGTGCCAGTAGTATTACCCGGACCGGGGAGCTGTTTTTT. Its translation: CASSITRTGELFF.

CDR3 nucleotides: TGTGCCAGCAGCTTGGGACTAGCGGGAGGAGGCAATGAGCAGTTCTTC. Its translation: CASSLGLAGGGNEQFF. The chain employs TRBV5-4 and TRBJ2-1, with TRBD2 matching over 13 bases. The CDR3 totals 16 residues. Losses at the gene ends were 0 bases for V and 6 bases for J; bases not matched to a gene: 3. Germline lookup yields CDR1 SGHNT and CDR2 YYREEE (reference sequence).

The gene calls are TRBV10-3 and TRBJ2-7; TRBD1 matches at 9 bases. This CDR3 contains 17 residues. After removal of 5 bases from V and 3 bases from J, the junction contained 14 bases not matched to a gene. Germline lookup yields CDR1 ENHRY and CDR2 SYGVKD. The DNA for the CDR3 is TGTGCCATCAGTAGCGATGGCGCCGGGACAGGGAACTACGAGCAGTACTTC. Translation gives CAISSDGAGTGNYEQYF.

The chain couples TRBV7-9 to TRBJ2-1; D perhaps matches TRBD2 (6 bases). Germline CDR1 and CDR2: SEHNR and FQNEAQ (reference sequence). V lost 1 base and J lost 5, with 12 bases in between. The CDR3 has 15 amino acids. DNA for the CDR3: TGTGCCAGCAGCTTAGTGGGGTGGGAGGACAATGAGCAGTTCTTC. Protein product: CASSLVGWEDNEQFF.

V usage is TRBV7-9 and J usage is TRBJ1-4; 8 nucleotides match TRBD1. CDR1 SEHNR and CDR2 FQNEAQ come from the germline V gene (reference sequence). Unmatched junction bases numbered 18, after V lost 2 bases and J lost 10 bases. This CDR3 region has 18 residues. CDR3 bases: TGTGCCAGCAGCTTATATTGGTTCGAGACAGGGGTAAATCGAAAACTGTTTTTT. This encodes CASSLYWFETGVNRKLFF.

V and J are TRBV28 and TRBJ2-7; no clear D. Between the trimmed V and J ends, which lost 7 bases and 5 bases, there was a span of 6 bases. This CDR3 is built from 10 residues. Germline-derived CDR1 and CDR2 are MDHEN and SYDVKM. The DNA for the CDR3 is TGTGCCAGCATGCGGAACGAGCAGTACTTC. Its translation is CASMRNEQYF.

This clone was picked up one time. The chain couples TRBV7-9 to TRBJ2-5; D uncertain. Germline V CDR1 and CDR2: SEHNR, FQNEAQ (reference sequence). The CDR3 contains 14 residues. Between the trimmed V and J ends, which lost 1 base and 2 bases, there was a span of 8 bases. The CDR3 loop reads CASSLGVSQETQYF. CDR3 bases: TGTGCCAGCAGCTTAGGGGTCAGTCAAGAGACCCAGTACTTC.

V usage is TRBV7-2 and J usage is TRBJ1-2; TRBD1 is a possible D gene (5 bases). Germline V gene sequence: CDR1 SGHTA, CDR2 FQGNSA. The V and J ends lost 2 bases and 7 bases respectively, with 17 bases between them. The CDR3 spans 15 residues. In DNA, the CDR3 is TGTGCCAGCAGCTTAAGTACAGGATTTAATCGTGGCTACACCTTC. This codes for CASSLSTGFNRGYTF. The full variable domain, in which reference TRBV7-2 and TRBJ1-2 provide the parts outside the CDR3, is GAGVSQSPSNKVTEKGKDVELRCDPISGHTALYWYRQSLGQGLEFLIYFQGNSAPDKSGLPSDRFSAERTGGSVSTLTIQRTQQEDSAVYLCASSLSTGFNRGYTFGSGTRLTVV.

This sequence joins TRBV3-1 (or the pseudogene TRBV3-2) and TRBJ1-4; 9 bases map to TRBD1. The V and J ends lost 1 base and 8 bases, in that order; junction bases with no gene match: 8. This CDR3 is built from 16 residues. Germline values: CDR1 LGHDT, CDR2 YNNKEL (reference sequence). The CDR3 region is CASSQVGTGIGEKLFF. The DNA of the CDR3 is TGTGCCAGCAGCCAAGTGGGGACAGGGATCGGCGAAAAACTGTTTTTT.

The J gene is TRBJ1-1, the V gene TRBV3-1 (or the pseudogene TRBV3-2); 7 bases fit TRBD1. The germline gives CDR1 LGHDT, CDR2 YNNKEL (reference sequence). The CDR3 contains 15 residues. With V trimmed by 5 bases and J by 0 bases, 6 bases remained unmatched. Written as DNA, the CDR3 is TGTGCCAGCAGCTTACGACAGGGCGTGAACACTGAAGCTTTCTTT. It yields the protein CASSLRQGVNTEAFF.

V is TRBV6-5 and J is TRBJ1-1, with 7 bases identical to TRBD1. Germline values: CDR1 MNHEY, CDR2 SVGAGI. Trimming removed 5 bases from V and 7 bases from J; junction bases left unmatched: 10. CDR3 length: 14 amino acids. The CDR3 loop is CASSTTTGRNEAFF. CDR3 nucleotide sequence: TGTGCCAGCAGTACAACGACAGGGAGGAATGAAGCTTTCTTT.

The chain carries TRBV6-5 and TRBJ1-5; D perhaps matches TRBD1 (5 bases). Trimming took 6 bases from V and 5 from J, leaving 11 bases between them. The CDR3 runs 13 residues. Germline assignment: CDR1 MNHEY and CDR2 SVGAGI. This CDR3 is CASRRTGHQPQHF. CDR3 nucleotide sequence: TGTGCCAGCAGACGAACAGGACATCAGCCCCAGCATTTT.

This clone was detected only a few times. V and J are TRBV30 and TRBJ2-1; D gene uncertain. Germline values: CDR1 GTSNPN, CDR2 SVGIG (reference sequence). The CDR3 consists of 10 residues. V was trimmed by 0 bases and J by 7 bases, leaving 1 base between them. The CDR3 sequence is CAWSVNEQFF. In DNA, the CDR3 is TGTGCCTGGAGTGTAAATGAGCAGTTCTTC. The full variable domain, completed using reference TRBV30 and TRBJ2-1, is SQTIHQWPATLVQPVGSPLSLECTVEGTSNPNLYWYRQAAGRGLQLLFYSVGIGQISSEVPQNLSASRPQDRQFILSSKKLLLSDSGFYLCAWSVNEQFFGPGTRLTVL.

In DNA, the CDR3 is TGCGCCAGCAGGCGCCGGGGACTAGCGGGATTGGCGGTCGATGAGCAGTTCTTC. Translating it yields CASRRRGLAGLAVDEQFF. This chain connects TRBV5-1 to TRBJ2-1, with 13 bases matching TRBD2. Germline assignment: CDR1 SGHRS and CDR2 YFSETQ. The CDR3 totals 18 residues. With 5 bases clipped from V and 8 bases from J, the junction kept 16 bases outside the gene matches.

The V call is TRBV9, the J call TRBJ2-5; D not resolved. The CDR3 is made up of 13 amino acids. CDR1 is SGDLS, CDR2 YYNGEE, per germline. Trimming took 2 bases from V and 5 from J, leaving 10 bases between them. The CDR3 DNA is TGTGCCAGCAGCGTGTCGGTTTTGGAGACCCAGTACTTC. Amino acids: CASSVSVLETQYF.

This clone was observed a few times. The chain couples TRBV12-3 or TRBV12-4 to TRBJ1-2; D remains ambiguous. The CDR3 has 13 amino acids. Trimming stripped 5 bases from V and 4 bases from J, with 11 bases between. The CDR3 DNA sequence: TGTGCCAGCAGTCAAGACGGAGTCTATGGCTACACCTTC. Translated: CASSQDGVYGYTF.

The chain uses TRBV7-6 and TRBJ2-5; no definite D call. CDR1 is SGHVS, CDR2 FNYEAQ, per germline. The CDR3 covers 16 residues. Trimming cost V 4 bases and J 2 bases, with 17 bases left between them. Here the CDR3 DNA reads TGTGCCAGCAGCTCAAGTACCTATCCCCGTCAAGAGACCCAGTACTTC. It is translated as CASSSSTYPRQETQYF.

This clone was found a few times. The chain recombines TRBV18 with TRBJ1-2, with TRBD1 identical over 8 bases. V was clipped by 3 bases and J by 0 bases; unmatched bases: 6. In germline, CDR1 is KGHSH, CDR2 LQKENI. The CDR3 length is 16 residues. DNA for the CDR3: TGTGCCAGCTCACCGCAAGGGACAGGAGCTAACTATGGCTACACCTTC. Its protein product is CASSPQGTGANYGYTF.